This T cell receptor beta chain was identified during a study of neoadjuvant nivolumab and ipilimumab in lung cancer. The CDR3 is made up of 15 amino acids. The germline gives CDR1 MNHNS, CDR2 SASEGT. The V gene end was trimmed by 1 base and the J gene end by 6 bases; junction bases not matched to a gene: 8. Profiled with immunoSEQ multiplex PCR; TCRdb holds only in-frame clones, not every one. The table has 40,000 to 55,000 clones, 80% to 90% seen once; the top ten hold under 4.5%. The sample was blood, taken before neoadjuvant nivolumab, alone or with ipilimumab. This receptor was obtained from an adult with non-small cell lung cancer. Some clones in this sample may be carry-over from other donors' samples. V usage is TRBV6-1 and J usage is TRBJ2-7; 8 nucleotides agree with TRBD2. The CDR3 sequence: CASSEVSGLGREQYF. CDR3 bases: TGTGCCAGCAGTGAAGTTTCGGGACTAGGGCGCGAGCAGTACTTC.